One sample yielded the 24 T cell receptor beta chains listed below, sequenced in a study of cytomegalovirus exposure and HLA in healthy donors. Researchers ran the PCR with 60 Vbeta and 13 Jbeta primers. Generated by immunoSEQ multiplex PCR, the TCRdb table keeps only in-frame clones and is missing some. There are 130,000 or so clones in the sample; around 84% occur only once, and just under 3% lies in the top ten. The sequenced sample was PBMCs. These receptors all come from a woman under 30 in good health and CMV-seropositive.

The chain joins TRBV4-2 to TRBJ2-5, with D tentatively TRBD2 (5 bases). Per the germline V gene, CDR1 is LGHNA and CDR2 is YNFKEQ. This CDR3 is built from 18 residues. Trimming pared 2 bases from V and 0 bases from J, leaving 19 bases between. The CDR3 nucleotides are TGTGCCAGCAGCCAACCCCCCGGCACTAGTCCGTACCAAGAGACCCAGTACTTC. Translating it yields CASSQPPGTSPYQETQYF.

The chain couples TRBV29-1 to TRBJ2-5, with a tentative D call TRBD1 (5 bases). From germline, CDR1 is SQVTM and CDR2 ANQGSEA. The CDR3 extends over 15 amino acids. V lost 3 bases and J 0 bases, leaving 14 bases between the germline ends. The CDR3 here is CSVEVDSRYQETQYF. The DNA for the CDR3 is TGCAGCGTTGAGGTCGACAGCCGGTACCAAGAGACCCAGTACTTC.

Regarding this clone: Mismatch with germline at one junction end may stem from a read error. V gene TRBV4-1 combines with J gene TRBJ1-6; D unresolved. CDR3 size: 15 residues. Germline-derived CDR1 and CDR2 are MGHRA and YSYEKL. In DNA, the CDR3 is TGCGCCAGCGGCCAAGATCGGGGAGCTAATTCACCCCTCCACTTT. This codes for CASGQDRGANSPLHF.

This clone was picked up one time. This chain connects TRBV11-2 to TRBJ2-7; possibly TRBD2 for D (5 bases). V gave up 4 bases and J gave up 0 bases, with 10 bases separating them. CDR1 and CDR2 from the germline V gene are SGHAT and FQNNGV. CDR3 length: 14 amino acids. The CDR3 bases are TGTGCCAGCAGCTCTGAGGGTCCCTCCTACGAGCAGTACTTC. Amino acid sequence: CASSSEGPSYEQYF.

The CDR3 sequence: CATSILRQGGEKLFF. The CDR3 DNA follows: TGTGCCACCAGCATTTTACGACAGGGGGGTGAAAAACTGTTTTTT. This sequence joins TRBV15 and TRBJ1-4, with TRBD1 matching 9 bases. The CDR3 sequence is 15 residues long. Germline CDR1 and CDR2: LNHNV and YYDKDF (reference sequence). V was clipped by 4 bases and J by 7 bases; unmatched bases: 7.

The V call is TRBV27, the J call TRBJ2-7, with 10 bases matching TRBD2. V lost 2 bases, J lost 4 bases, and 5 bases stayed unmatched. The germline CDR1 and CDR2 sequences are MNHEY and SMNVEV (reference sequence). The CDR3 is 15 amino acids. The CDR3 sequence is CASSLSGGVRYEQYF. The CDR3 DNA reads as TGTGCCAGCAGTTTAAGCGGGGGGGTGAGATACGAGCAGTACTTC.

The rearrangement uses TRBV5-4 and TRBJ1-2; 8 bases are shared with TRBD1. The germline V gene has CDR1 SGHNT and CDR2 YYREEE (reference sequence). The junction had 4 bases not matched to a gene; V was cut back by 4 bases and J by 5 bases. CDR3 size: 13 residues. The CDR3 bases are TGTGCCAGCAGCCAGGGACAGGAGTATGGCTACACCTTC. This gives the protein CASSQGQEYGYTF.

The rearrangement joins TRBV18 to TRBJ2-5; 10 bases align to TRBD2. With the DNA end fitting TRBJ2-7 better, the J assignment may be wrong. Germline V gives CDR1 KGHSH, CDR2 LQKENI. The CDR3 extends over 15 amino acids. The CDR3 spells CASAVTSGDSYEQYF. As DNA, the CDR3 is TGTGCCAGCGCCGTCACTAGCGGGGACTCCTACGAGCAGTACTTC.

This clone was picked up a small number of times. The V gene is TRBV27, the J gene TRBJ2-3, with D maybe TRBD2 (5 bases). Per the germline V gene, CDR1 is MNHEY and CDR2 is SMNVEV (reference sequence). V was shortened by 5 bases and J by 4 bases, with 13 bases between the two germline ends. CDR3 length: 14 residues. In DNA, the CDR3 is TGTGCCAGCAGTATTTCGGGGTCCCCAGATACGCAGTATTTT. Amino acid sequence: CASSISGSPDTQYF.

The rearrangement links TRBV18 to TRBJ2-5; TRBD2 aligns across 10 bases. V lost 3 bases to trimming and J lost 5 bases; unmatched junction nucleotides: 3. The CDR3 length is 14 residues. From germline, CDR1 is KGHSH and CDR2 LQKENI. CDR3 sequence: CASSPTSGEETQYF. In nucleotides, the CDR3 is TGTGCCAGCTCACCCACTAGCGGGGAGGAGACCCAGTACTTC. Filled out from reference TRBV18 and TRBJ2-5, the complete variable domain reads NAGVMQNPRHLVRRRGQEARLRCSPMKGHSHVYWYRQLPEEGLKFMVYLQKENIIDESGMPKERFSAEFPKEGPSILRIQQVVRGDSAAYFCASSPTSGEETQYFGPGTRLLVL.

This clone was found once. V usage is TRBV19 and J usage is TRBJ1-5; D gene ambiguous. V dropped 1 base and J dropped 6 bases, with 16 bases sitting between them. This CDR3 spans 16 amino acids. Germline CDR1 LNHDA, CDR2 SQIVND (reference sequence). Written as DNA, the CDR3 is TGTGCCAGTAGTATAGGTGGCGAGATAAGGAGTCAGCCCCAGCATTTT. Protein product: CASSIGGEIRSQPQHF.

The J gene is TRBJ2-1, the V gene TRBV2; 12 positions match TRBD2. The CDR3 contains 14 residues. Germline trimming cut 4 bases from V and 7 bases from J; bases unmatched to any gene: 2. Per germline, CDR1 SNHLY and CDR2 FYNNEI. This chain's CDR3 is CASSASGGGNEQFF. DNA for the CDR3: TGTGCCAGCAGTGCTAGCGGGGGGGGTAATGAGCAGTTCTTC.

This clone was observed once. CDR3 sequence reads: CASSYLRAYNEQFF. The CDR3 DNA sequence: TGTGCCAGCAGTTACCTCCGGGCCTACAATGAGCAGTTCTTC. The chain employs TRBV6-6 and TRBJ2-1; D is ambiguous. The CDR3 loop spans 14 amino acids. In germline, CDR1 is MNHNY, CDR2 SVGAGI (reference sequence). V was shortened by 2 bases and J by 2 bases, with 7 bases between the two germline ends.

The genes are TRBV19 and TRBJ2-1; 9 bases fit TRBD2. CDR3 length: 14 residues. CDR1 is LNHDA and CDR2 is SQIVND in the germline V gene (reference sequence). V shed 8 bases, J shed 9 bases, and the junction held 11 bases outside the gene matches. CDR3 protein: CASGIAGVKGEQFF. In DNA form, the CDR3 reads TGTGCCAGTGGGATAGCGGGGGTCAAAGGTGAGCAGTTCTTC.

The V and J genes are TRBV27 and TRBJ2-1; 10 bases agree with TRBD2. Trimming cost V 6 bases and J 6 bases; bases outside gene matches: 8. Germline values: CDR1 MNHEY, CDR2 SMNVEV (reference sequence). CDR3 length equals 15 residues. The CDR3 DNA reads TGTGCCAGCAGCACTCTAGCGGGGGCCATCAATGAGCAGTTCTTC. Residues: CASSTLAGAINEQFF.

The chain couples TRBV2 to TRBJ2-5, with TRBD1 as a possible D gene (6 bases). The length of the CDR3 is 14 residues. Deletions cut 3 bases from V and 2 bases from J, with 10 bases between. Per the germline V gene, CDR1 is SNHLY and CDR2 is FYNNEI. Here the CDR3 DNA reads TGTGCCAGCAGTGACCCGGACAGACAAGAGACCCAGTACTTC. This sequence encodes CASSDPDRQETQYF.

V and J are TRBV7-6 and TRBJ1-4; 8 positions agree with TRBD1. This CDR3 spans 19 amino acids. J was trimmed by 0 bases and V by 3 bases; bases with no gene match: 12. Germline CDR1 and CDR2: SGHVS and FNYEAQ. This CDR3 reads CASSFPEDRARTTNEKLFF. The CDR3 region has the DNA TGTGCCAGCAGCTTCCCTGAGGACAGGGCGAGGACAACTAATGAAAAACTGTTTTTT.

The chain employs TRBV9 and TRBJ1-1, with D hard to call. Trimming shortened V by 0 bases and J by 0 bases, and 12 bases separated the two germline ends. The CDR3 runs 16 residues. Germline loops: CDR1 SGDLS, CDR2 YYNGEE. CDR3 sequence (DNA): TGTGCCAGCAGCGTAGATGGCTTGCTGATGAACACTGAAGCTTTCTTT. It specifies CASSVDGLLMNTEAFF.

The V gene is TRBV5-1, the J gene TRBJ2-1; D is perhaps TRBD1 (6 bases). This CDR3 spans 14 amino acids. In germline, CDR1 is SGHRS, CDR2 YFSETQ. Trimming removed 4 bases from V and 5 bases from J, with 13 bases in between. This chain's CDR3 is CASSPGTQNNEQFF. The CDR3 nucleotides are TGCGCCAGCAGCCCCGGGACACAGAACAATGAGCAGTTCTTC.

This sequence joins TRBV25-1 and TRBJ2-2; 8 bases fit TRBD1. This CDR3 is built from 17 residues. CDR1 is MGHDK, CDR2 SYGVNS, per germline. The ends lost 3 bases at V and 6 bases at J; junction bases unmatched: 12. The CDR3 here is CASSDPLGQGAAGELFF. The CDR3 DNA sequence: TGTGCCAGCAGTGACCCCCTAGGGCAGGGGGCGGCCGGGGAGCTGTTTTTT.

The CDR3, as DNA: TGTGCCAGCAGCCTTGAGAGGGGCTACACCTTC. Amino acids: CASSLERGYTF. The chain joins TRBV2 to TRBJ1-2; D unresolved. The CDR3 consists of 11 residues. V lost 6 bases, J lost 8 bases, and 10 bases lay in between. Germline V gene data show CDR1 as SNHLY and CDR2 as FYNNEI.

V gene TRBV2 combines with J gene TRBJ1-2; 8 bases line up with TRBD1. The CDR3 is 16 amino acids. CDR1 and CDR2 (germline): SNHLY, FYNNEI. After removal of 4 bases from V and 4 bases from J, the junction contained 11 bases not matched to a gene. The CDR3 region is CASSGSGTGRSYGYTF. The CDR3 DNA reads as TGTGCCAGCAGTGGTTCCGGGACAGGAAGGAGCTATGGCTACACCTTC.

This chain joins TRBV5-1 and TRBJ2-3, with 10 bases lining up with TRBD2. This CDR3 spans 15 amino acids. The V gene's germline CDR1 is SGHRS and CDR2 YFSETQ. Trimming at V came to 6 bases and at J to 4 bases, leaving 8 bases not matched to a gene. CDR3 bases: TGCGCCAGCACCCTAGCGGGGGCCATTGCAGATACGCAGTATTTT. Its translation is CASTLAGAIADTQYF.

This clone appeared a few times. V and J are TRBV5-5 and TRBJ2-2, with no clear D. V shed 0 bases and J shed 1 base, with 10 bases lying between them. From germline, CDR1 is SGHKS and CDR2 YYEKEE (reference sequence). CDR3 length: 16 amino acids. The CDR3, as DNA: TGTGCCAGCAGCTTGGGACTCTCCCTGAACACCGGGGAGCTGTTTTTT. Its translation is CASSLGLSLNTGELFF.